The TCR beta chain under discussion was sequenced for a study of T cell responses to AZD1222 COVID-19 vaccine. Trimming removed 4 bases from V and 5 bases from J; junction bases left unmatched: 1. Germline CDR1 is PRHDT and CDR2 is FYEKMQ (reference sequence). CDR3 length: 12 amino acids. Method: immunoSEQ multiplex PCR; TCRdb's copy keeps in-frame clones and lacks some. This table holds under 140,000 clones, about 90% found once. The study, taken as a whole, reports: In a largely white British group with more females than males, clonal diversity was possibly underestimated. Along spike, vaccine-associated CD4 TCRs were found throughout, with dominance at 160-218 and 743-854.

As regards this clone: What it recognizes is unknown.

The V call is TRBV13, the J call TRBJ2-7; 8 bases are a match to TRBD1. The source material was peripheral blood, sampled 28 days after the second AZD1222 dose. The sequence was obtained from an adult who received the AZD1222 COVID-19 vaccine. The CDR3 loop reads CASSSGGNEQYF. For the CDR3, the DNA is TGTGCCAGCAGCTCAGGGGGCAACGAGCAGTACTTC.